Below are 9 T cell receptor beta chains sequenced from a single sample in a study of tumor-infiltrating lymphocytes in primary liver carcinoma. The investigators made TCR beta cDNA from about 0.45 ug total RNA, using a constant-region primer. Slightly modified ARM-PCR served as the procedure for the TCR beta libraries. These libraries came from three rounds of nested multiplex PCR. Both of the initial two PCR rounds ran for nine to ten cycles and employed TRBV1-TRBV30 forward primers alongside a C-beta reverse primer. One entry per CDR3 protein results from TCRdb running MiXCR on the multiplex PCR reads. The sample holds 330,000 or so distinct CDR3 sequences; approximately 65% are singletons and the top ten take under 8.5%. In addition to blood RNA drawn from unsorted whole blood, germline DNA was extracted. The source material was peripheral blood. These receptor sequences come from a man aged 40-49 years with primary liver carcinoma and hepatitis B virus infection.

At least ten counts were recorded for this clonotype. The V call is TRBV28, the J call TRBJ1-4; the D is unclear. CDR1 and CDR2 (germline): MDHEN, SYDVKM. V lost 7 bases, J lost 8 bases, and 8 bases lay in between. The CDR3 is 11 amino acids. The CDR3 region is CASTPGEKLFF. CDR3 DNA sequence: TGTGCCAGCACCCCGGGGGAAAAACTGTTTTTT.

This clonotype has only a few counts. The chain links TRBV5-1 to TRBJ2-7; perhaps TRBD1 as D (6 bases). The CDR3 consists of 13 residues. Germline CDR1 is SGHRS and CDR2 is YFSETQ. V lost 0 bases to trimming and J lost 5 bases, with 9 bases between them. The CDR3 here is CASSLGGHDEQYF. For the CDR3, the DNA is TGCGCCAGCAGCTTGGGGGGGCACGACGAGCAGTACTTC. The variable domain in full, completed from reference TRBV5-1 and TRBJ2-7, reads KAGVTQTPRYLIKTRGQQVTLSCSPISGHRSVSWYQQTPGQGLQFLFEYFSETQRNKGNFPGRFSGRQFSNSRSEMNVSTLELGDSALYLCASSLGGHDEQYFGPGTRLTVT.

This clonotype was counted between two and nine times. This sequence joins TRBV30 and TRBJ1-1, with D possibly being TRBD1 (5 bases). This CDR3 region has 12 residues. Germline assignment: CDR1 GTSNPN and CDR2 SVGIG (reference sequence). V lost 4 bases and J lost 5, with 11 bases in between. The CDR3 nucleotides are TGTGCCTGGAAGCAGGGTTCGACTGAAGCTTTCTTT. It codes for CAWKQGSTEAFF.

Of note for this clonotype: Just one base apart from a much larger clone, this may be a read error. This is likely a read error, given that the CDR3 carries no conserved phenylalanine or tryptophan at its end. The chain is built from TRBV13 and TRBJ2-3; D is perhaps TRBD2 (6 bases). This CDR3 spans 15 amino acids. The V and J ends lost 5 bases and 1 base respectively, with 13 bases between them. Looked up from germline, CDR1 is PRHDT and CDR2 is FYEKMQ (reference sequence). CDR3: CASSPRLDGTDTQYL. The CDR3 coding sequence is TGTGCCAGCAGCCCGAGACTAGACGGCACAGATACGCAGTATTTG.

On this clonotype: One junction end does not reproduce the germline sequence, and a read error may be involved. The CDR3 DNA reads as TGTGCCGGCAGCAGCAGGGAGGACCACTATGAGCAGTTCTTC. Translation: CAGSSREDHYEQFF. The J gene is TRBJ2-1, the V gene TRBV11-1; D is possibly TRBD2 (6 bases). Germline lookup yields CDR1 SGHAT and CDR2 FQDESV (reference sequence). The CDR3 totals 14 residues.

This clonotype was recorded once. The rearrangement joins TRBV5-1 to TRBJ2-7, with a possible D match to TRBD2 (5 bases). The CDR3 covers 14 residues. CDR1 is SGHRS, CDR2 YFSETQ, per germline. The V gene lost 1 base and the J gene lost 0 bases, with 8 bases spanning the gap. The CDR3 reads CASSLRDGSYEQYF. Written as DNA, the CDR3 is TGCGCCAGCAGCTTGCGGGATGGCTCCTACGAGCAGTACTTC. Using reference TRBV5-1 and TRBJ2-7 for the parts outside the CDR3, the full variable domain is KAGVTQTPRYLIKTRGQQVTLSCSPISGHRSVSWYQQTPGQGLQFLFEYFSETQRNKGNFPGRFSGRQFSNSRSEMNVSTLELGDSALYLCASSLRDGSYEQYFGPGTRLTVT.

On this clonotype: A much larger clone lies one base from this, so it may be a read error. The V gene is TRBV6-2 or TRBV6-3, the J gene TRBJ2-7; D gene ambiguous. From germline, CDR1 is MNHEY and CDR2 SVGEGT. The CDR3 has 15 amino acids. The CDR3 here is CAGSYSPEWTYEQYF. DNA for the CDR3: TGTGCCGGCAGTTATTCCCCGGAGTGGACCTACGAGCAGTACTTC.

This clonotype appeared many times. This rearrangement joins TRBV4-1 to TRBJ2-7; maybe TRBD2 (5 bases). Trimming cost V 0 bases and J 6 bases, with 12 bases left between them. Germline V gene data show CDR1 as MGHRA and CDR2 as YSYEKL. This CDR3 contains 14 residues. CDR3 amino acids: CASSQDWVAREQYF. Written as DNA, the CDR3 is TGCGCCAGCAGCCAAGATTGGGTAGCGCGCGAGCAGTACTTC.

This chain joins TRBV21-1 and TRBJ2-7; the D call of TRBD1 is as the table states it, not checked on the DNA. TRBV21-1 is a pseudogene segment. The CDR3 runs to 15 residues. DNA for the CDR3: TGTGCCAGCAGCAAACAAGCGGGGGACACTGACGAGCAGTACTTC. Translation: CASSKQAGDTDEQYF.